The clone carrying this T cell receptor (beta chain) was recorded only once. Its antigen is not identified. One base away lies a much larger clone, so this may be a sequencing read error. The conserved phenylalanine or tryptophan normally closing the CDR3 is absent here, so this likely arose from a read error. The record originates from a study of read filtering for tumor transcriptome and immune sequencing. Across the study: Per sample, TCR-region reads ranged about 4.05 to 10.27 million by IR-seq, about 80 to 1,400 by RNA-seq. Findings and limits, study-wide: Compared with RNA-seq, IR-seq gave much higher clonotype depth and reliability.

From roughly 400 ng of RNA, a library with molecular barcoded alpha/delta and beta/gamma adaptors was made. Using its own MiXCR run on the reads, TCRdb lists one record per CDR3 protein. The sample contains 60,000 or so distinct CDR3 sequences, roughly a fifth of which appear only once. CDR3 size: 13 residues. Germline V gene lookup returns CDR1 ENHRY and CDR2 SYGVKD. V was trimmed by 4 bases and J by 3 bases, leaving 10 bases between them. The sequence was obtained from a donor aged 40 or older with multiple myeloma. Sequencing input: a population of CD138-negative cells sorted from bone marrow. This rearrangement joins TRBV10-3 to TRBJ2-7, with no clear D. The CDR3 sequence: CAISVQSRYEQYS. The CDR3 coding sequence is TGTGCCATCAGTGTACAGTCTCGCTACGAGCAGTACTCC.